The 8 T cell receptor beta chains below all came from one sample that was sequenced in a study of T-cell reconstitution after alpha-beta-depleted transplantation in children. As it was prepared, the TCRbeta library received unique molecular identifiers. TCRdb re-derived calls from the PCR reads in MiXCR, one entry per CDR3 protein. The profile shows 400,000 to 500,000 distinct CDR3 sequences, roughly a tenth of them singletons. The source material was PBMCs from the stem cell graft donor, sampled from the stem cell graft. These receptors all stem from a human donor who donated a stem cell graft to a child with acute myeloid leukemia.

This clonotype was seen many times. The CDR3 DNA reads as TGTGCCAGCAGTTTTTTGAGGGCCGAGGATGAGCAGTTCTTC. This gives the protein CASSFLRAEDEQFF. This rearrangement joins TRBV12-3 or TRBV12-4 to TRBJ2-1; tentative D call: TRBD2 (5 bases). V was trimmed by 3 bases and J by 8 bases, leaving 14 bases between them. The CDR3 loop spans 14 amino acids.

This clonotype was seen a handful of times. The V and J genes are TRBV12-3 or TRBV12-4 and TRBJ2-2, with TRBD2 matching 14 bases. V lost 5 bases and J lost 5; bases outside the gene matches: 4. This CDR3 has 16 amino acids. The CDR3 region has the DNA TGTGCCAGCAGTCCAGGGACTAGCGGGAGAACCGGGGAGCTGTTTTTT. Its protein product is CASSPGTSGRTGELFF.

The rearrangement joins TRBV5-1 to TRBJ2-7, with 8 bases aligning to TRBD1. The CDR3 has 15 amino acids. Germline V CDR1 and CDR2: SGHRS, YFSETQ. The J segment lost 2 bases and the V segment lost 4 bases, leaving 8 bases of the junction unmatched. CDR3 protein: CASSVQGGLTYEQYF. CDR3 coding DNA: TGCGCCAGCAGCGTACAGGGGGGACTTACCTACGAGCAGTACTTC.

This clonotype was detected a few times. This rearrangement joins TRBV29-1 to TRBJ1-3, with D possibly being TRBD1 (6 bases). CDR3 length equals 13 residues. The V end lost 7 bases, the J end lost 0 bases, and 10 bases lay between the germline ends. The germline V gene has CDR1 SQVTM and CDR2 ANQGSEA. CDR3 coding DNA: TGCAGCGCCCAGGGGTACTCTGGAAACACCATATATTTT. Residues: CSAQGYSGNTIYF.

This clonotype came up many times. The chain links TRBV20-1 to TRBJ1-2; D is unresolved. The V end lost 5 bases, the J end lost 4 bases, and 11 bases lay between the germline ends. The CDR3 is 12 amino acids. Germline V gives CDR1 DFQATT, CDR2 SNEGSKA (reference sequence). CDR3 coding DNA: TGCAGTGCTCTGGTCCCTCCCTATGGCTACACCTTC. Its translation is CSALVPPYGYTF.

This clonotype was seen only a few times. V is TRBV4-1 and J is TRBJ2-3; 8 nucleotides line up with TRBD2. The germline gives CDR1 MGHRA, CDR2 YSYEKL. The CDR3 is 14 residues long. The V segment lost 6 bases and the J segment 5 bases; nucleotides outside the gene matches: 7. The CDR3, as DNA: TGCGCCAGCAGTGGGCGGGGGGTGCTAGATACGCAGTATTTT. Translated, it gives CASSGRGVLDTQYF.

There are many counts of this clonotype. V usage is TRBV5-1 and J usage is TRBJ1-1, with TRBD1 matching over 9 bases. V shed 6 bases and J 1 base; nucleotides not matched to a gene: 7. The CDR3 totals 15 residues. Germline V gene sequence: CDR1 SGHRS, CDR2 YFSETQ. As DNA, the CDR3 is TGCGCCAGCACCACGCGGACAGGGGCGAACACTGAAGCTTTCTTT. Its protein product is CASTTRTGANTEAFF. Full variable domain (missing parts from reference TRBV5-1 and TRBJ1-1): KAGVTQTPRYLIKTRGQQVTLSCSPISGHRSVSWYQQTPGQGLQFLFEYFSETQRNKGNFPGRFSGRQFSNSRSEMNVSTLELGDSALYLCASTTRTGANTEAFFGQGTRLTVV.

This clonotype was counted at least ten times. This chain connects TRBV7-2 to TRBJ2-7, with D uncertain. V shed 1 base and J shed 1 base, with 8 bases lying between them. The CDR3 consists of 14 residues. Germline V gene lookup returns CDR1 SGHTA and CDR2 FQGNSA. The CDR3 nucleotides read TGTGCCAGCAGCTTAGGTGTAGATTCCTACGAGCAGTACTTC. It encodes CASSLGVDSYEQYF.